This TCR beta chain was observed in a study of CD8+ T cells in alopecia areata. Study as a whole: Tofacitinib was given for 6 to 18 months, then stopped for 6 months.

About this clone itself: Its target is unknown.

CDR1 is SGHNT and CDR2 is YYREEE in the germline V gene (reference sequence). Between the trimmed V and J ends, which lost 5 bases and 5 bases, there was a span of 13 bases. The CDR3 sequence is 13 residues long. As the sequencing template, cDNA was produced by extracting RNA and reverse transcribing it. Sequenced by immunoSEQ multiplex PCR; TCRdb stores in-frame clones only, minus some. The sample has some 190,000 clones, 60% to 70% seen once. Treatment defined: oral pan-JAK inhibitor, 5-10 mg twice daily. Study observations and caveats: Among patients, TCR sharing was less clear than in mice, a difference possibly due in part to HLA diversity in the patient population. Many expanded lesional clones persisted in scalp and blood during tofacitinib.

The chain has TRBV5-4 and TRBJ2-5, with D hard to call. This receptor was obtained from a human donor with alopecia areata. The starting material was CD4+ T cells sorted from blood, obtained at week 4, from a patient treated with tofacitinib. The CDR3 DNA reads TGTGCCAGCAGTTCGGCGGAATCGGAGACCCAGTACTTC. Translation: CASSSAESETQYF.